Below, 12 T cell receptor beta chains from the same sample are listed, as sequenced in a study of type 1 and type 2 diabetes patients. The PCR template was genomic DNA. The TCR beta CDR3 region was amplified using 30 forward and 13 reverse primers. MiXCR, applied by TCRdb to the multiplex PCR reads, yields one record per CDR3 protein. The sample lists about 290,000 distinct CDR3 sequences, 45% to 60% seen once, with 12% to 15% in the top ten. The sequencing input was peripheral blood mononuclear cells (PBMCs). These TCRs come from a man younger than 35 with type 2 diabetes.

The CDR3 loop is CASKLAGEHNEQFF. The CDR3 DNA follows: TGTGCCAGCAAACTAGCGGGGGAGCACAATGAGCAGTTCTTC. The chain couples TRBV28 to TRBJ2-1; 11 bases are shared with TRBD2. The germline gives CDR1 MDHEN, CDR2 SYDVKM. This CDR3 has 14 amino acids. V trimming: 7 bases; J trimming: 5 bases; junction bases outside the gene matches: 4. The complete variable domain, with remaining parts taken from reference TRBV28 and TRBJ2-1, reads DVKVTQSSRYLVKRTGEKVFLECVQDMDHENMFWYRQDPGLGLRLIYFSYDVKMKEKGDIPEGYSVSREKKERFSLILESASTNQTSMYLCASKLAGEHNEQFFGPGTRLTVL.

In its sample, this clonotype was seen a few times. For the CDR3, the DNA is TGTGCCAGCAGCGTAGGGGCGAACACTGAAGCTTTCTTT. Translation gives CASSVGANTEAFF. The chain combines TRBV9 with TRBJ1-1, with unresolved D. Germline CDR1 and CDR2: SGDLS and YYNGEE. Trimming removed 0 bases at V and 1 base at J, with 4 bases between. This CDR3 spans 13 amino acids. Filled out from reference TRBV9 and TRBJ1-1, the complete variable domain reads DSGVTQTPKHLITATGQRVTLRCSPRSGDLSVYWYQQSLDQGLQFLIQYYNGEERAKGNILERFSAQQFPDLHSELNLSSLELGDSALYFCASSVGANTEAFFGQGTRLTVV.

This clonotype was detected only a few times. This chain links TRBV14 with TRBJ2-7, with D tentatively TRBD1 or TRBD2 (5 bases each). The CDR3 has 15 amino acids. Germline values: CDR1 SGHDN, CDR2 FVKESK. The germline V and J ends were trimmed by 4 bases and 9 bases, with 22 bases remaining between them. The CDR3 protein is CASSLSTGTTLGQYF. The CDR3 bases are TGTGCCAGCAGCCTATCCACCGGGACCACCCTCGGGCAGTACTTC.

The J gene is TRBJ2-3, the V gene TRBV19, with 12 bases that match TRBD2. Germline values: CDR1 LNHDA, CDR2 SQIVND (reference sequence). With V trimmed by 10 bases and J by 0 bases, 5 bases remained unmatched. The CDR3 consists of 15 residues. In DNA form, the CDR3 reads TGTGCCACCGGACTAGCGGGACCTAGCACAGATACGCAGTATTTT. Protein product: CATGLAGPSTDTQYF. The full variable domain, its missing parts supplied by reference TRBV19 and TRBJ2-3, is DGGITQSPKYLFRKEGQNVTLSCEQNLNHDAMYWYRQDPGQGLRLIYYSQIVNDFQKGDIAEGYSVSREKKESFPLTVTSAQKNPTAFYLCATGLAGPSTDTQYFGPGTRLTVL.

This clonotype was recorded many times. The chain recombines TRBV7-8 with TRBJ2-3; 11 bases agree with TRBD2. The CDR3 consists of 16 residues. From germline, CDR1 is SGHVS and CDR2 FQNEAQ. V lost 5 bases to trimming and J lost 1 base; unmatched junction nucleotides: 5. The CDR3 bases are TGTGCCAGCAGCCGAGGACTAGCGGGCCGCACAGATACGCAGTATTTT. This codes for CASSRGLAGRTDTQYF.

The chain carries TRBV19 and TRBJ2-5, with D perhaps being TRBD1 or TRBD2 (5 bases each). The CDR3 spans 14 residues. V was pared by 5 bases and J by 4 bases, with 14 bases between. CDR1 and CDR2 from the germline V gene are LNHDA and SQIVND (reference sequence). The CDR3 DNA is TGTGCCAGTAGTTCGCCGGGACCCGGAGAGACCCAGTACTTC. It codes for CASSSPGPGETQYF.

This chain links TRBV20-1 with TRBJ1-4; unclear D gene. The CDR3 has 13 residues. V gave up 5 bases and J gave up 3 bases, with 10 bases separating them. Germline CDR1 and CDR2: DFQATT and SNEGSKA (reference sequence). The CDR3 DNA reads TGCAGTGCTTCAGGTCCGGCTAATGAAAAACTGTTTTTT. Translated: CSASGPANEKLFF.

This clonotype has more than one count but fewer than ten. V and J are TRBV7-3 and TRBJ2-5, with 7 positions matching TRBD2. J was trimmed by 1 base and V by 2 bases; bases with no gene match: 10. Germline V gene data show CDR1 as SGHTA and CDR2 as FQGTGA. The CDR3 is 17 residues long. The CDR3, as DNA: TGTGCCAGCAGCTTAGGGGCGCGGGGGTCCTTCCAAGAGACCCAGTACTTC. Its protein is CASSLGARGSFQETQYF.

The chain uses TRBV19 and TRBJ2-3; 10 bases map to TRBD2. The J segment lost 2 bases and the V segment lost 0 bases, leaving 8 bases of the junction unmatched. Looked up from germline, CDR1 is LNHDA and CDR2 is SQIVND (reference sequence). This CDR3 region has 18 residues. The CDR3 sequence is CASSIDSGLAGDTDTQYF. CDR3 coding DNA: TGTGCCAGTAGTATAGATTCGGGCCTAGCGGGGGACACAGATACGCAGTATTTT.

This clonotype has a handful of counts. The chain recombines TRBV28 with TRBJ2-7, with D unclear. Trimming took 5 bases from V and 0 from J, leaving 14 bases between them. CDR3 length: 15 amino acids. From germline, CDR1 is MDHEN and CDR2 SYDVKM. CDR3 protein: CASSSTWPSSYEQYF. CDR3 DNA: TGTGCCAGCAGTAGCACCTGGCCGAGCTCCTACGAGCAGTACTTC. Full variable domain (rest looked up from reference TRBV28 and TRBJ2-7): DVKVTQSSRYLVKRTGEKVFLECVQDMDHENMFWYRQDPGLGLRLIYFSYDVKMKEKGDIPEGYSVSREKKERFSLILESASTNQTSMYLCASSSTWPSSYEQYFGPGTRLTVT.

This chain connects TRBV19 to TRBJ1-6; the D is unclear. CDR1 and CDR2 (germline): LNHDA, SQIVND (reference sequence). The CDR3 runs 14 residues. Trimming took 6 bases from V and 5 from J, leaving 11 bases between them. The CDR3 spells CASRGLRDNSPLHF. CDR3 DNA sequence: TGTGCCAGTAGAGGACTAAGAGATAATTCACCCCTCCACTTT.

The chain employs TRBV6-1 and TRBJ2-4; unclear D gene. The CDR3 runs to 13 residues. V was shortened by 6 bases and J by 9 bases, with 15 bases between the two germline ends. Germline CDR1 reads MNHNS; CDR2 reads SASEGT. The CDR3 DNA is TGTGCCAGCAGCGCAGATGTGTCAGCCATTCAGTACTTC. This gives the protein CASSADVSAIQYF.